Listed below are T cell receptor beta chains from one sample, sequenced in a study of blood T cell repertoires in COVID-19. Here immunoSEQ multiplex PCR was the method, and the copy in TCRdb shows in-frame clones only, minus some. The data show about 40,000 clones, approximately 86% seen once. Sequenced: peripheral blood. These receptors all stem from a man in his fifties or sixties in a cohort sampled during active COVID-19. CDR3s include the opening cysteine and the closing phenylalanine or tryptophan. The D gene is left open where the match is weak. Not every row has a clone size; where given, it reads once, few, many or a size class.

NA TRBJ2-5 13 once TRBV5-1 CASIPDNQETQYF TGCGCCAGCATTCCGGACAACCAAGAGACCCAGTACTTC
NA TRBJ1-1 14 NA TRBV6-5 CASNPQGTLDEAFF TGTGCCAGCAACCCACAGGGTACCCTAGACGAAGCTTTCTTT
NA TRBJ1-4 17 NA TRBV6-2/TRBV6-3 CASGPLTGRENNEKLFF TGTGCCAGCGGCCCCTTAACAGGGCGTGAGAACAATGAAAAACTGTTTTTT
TRBD1 TRBJ1-1 11 NA TRBV7-9 CASSRQGTAFF TGTGCCAGCAGCCGACAGGGGACAGCTTTCTTT
TRBD1 TRBJ1-2 16 NA TRBV12-5 CASGLGSRQGAQGYTF TGTGCTAGTGGTTTGGGATCGAGGCAGGGGGCTCAAGGCTACACCTTC
TRBD2 TRBJ2-1 18 few TRBV7-9 CASSLGLAGGLRGNEQFF TGTGCCAGCAGCTTAGGTCTAGCGGGGGGCCTGAGGGGCAATGAGCAGTTCTTC
TRBD1 TRBJ2-1 15 once TRBV5-1 CASSLTGGAFNEQFF TGCGCCAGCAGCTTGACAGGGGGCGCCTTCAATGAGCAGTTCTTC
TRBD2 TRBJ2-1 16 NA TRBV19 CASSIDRLAVYNEQFF TGTGCCAGTAGTATAGATCGACTAGCGGTATACAATGAGCAGTTCTTC
NA TRBJ1-2 13 NA TRBV5-4 CASSTAGRWGYTF TGTGCCAGCAGCACGGCGGGCCGATGGGGCTACACCTTC
TRBD2 TRBJ2-5 16 NA TRBV7-9 CASSLVVLAGGETQYF TGTGCCAGCAGCTTAGTTGTACTAGCGGGGGGAGAGACCCAGTACTTC
NA TRBJ1-2 13 NA TRBV7-9 CASSLGENYGYTF TGTGCCAGCAGCTTAGGGGAGAACTATGGCTACACCTTC
TRBD2 TRBJ2-1 17 NA TRBV5-1 CASSLAPSGRANHEQFF TGCGCCAGCAGCTTGGCCCCTAGCGGGAGGGCCAACCATGAGCAGTTCTTC
NA TRBJ2-2 17 once TRBV24-1 CATSDFGGQRDTGELFF TGTGCCACCAGTGATTTCGGGGGGCAGAGGGACACCGGGGAGCTGTTTTTT
NA TRBJ1-6 15 few TRBV7-2 CASSLLKGDNSPLHF TGTGCCAGCAGCTTACTTAAGGGGGATAATTCACCCCTCCACTTT
TRBD1 TRBJ1-4 15 NA TRBV4-1 CASSQQDRDREKLFF TGCGCCAGCAGCCAGCAGGACAGGGATCGTGAAAAACTGTTTTTT
NA TRBJ1-5 15 NA TRBV7-9 CASSQGTLSNQPQHF TGTGCCAGCAGCCAAGGGACACTATCCAATCAGCCCCAGCATTTT
NA TRBJ2-5 14 NA TRBV7-9 CASSSDLGGETQYF TGTGCCAGCAGCTCGGACCTGGGGGGAGAGACCCAGTACTTC
TRBD2 TRBJ2-1 15 NA TRBV27 CASSLTSAAYNEQFF TGTGCCAGCAGTTTGACTAGCGCGGCTTACAATGAGCAGTTCTTC
TRBD1 TRBJ1-1 13 NA TRBV6-5 CASSYTGGTEAFF TGTGCCAGCAGTTACACAGGGGGCACTGAAGCTTTCTTT
TRBD2 TRBJ2-2 16 few TRBV11-2 CASSLGTSGRTGELFF TGTGCCAGCAGCTTAGGGACTAGCGGGAGGACCGGGGAGCTGTTTTTT
NA TRBJ2-7 15 once TRBV19 CASSTRQVSSHEQYF TGTGCCAGTAGTACAAGACAGGTGTCTTCCCACGAGCAGTACTTC
TRBD2 TRBJ2-3 13 few TRBV10-3 CAMGGLDTDTQYF TGTGCCATGGGAGGGTTAGACACAGATACGCAGTATTTT
TRBD2 TRBJ2-1 15 NA TRBV7-6 CASSLVAGVYNEQFF TGTGCCAGCAGCCTAGTAGCGGGAGTCTACAATGAGCAGTTCTTC
NA TRBJ1-1 14 NA TRBV5-4 CASSLGEYGTEAFF TGTGCCAGCAGCTTGGGGGAGTATGGCACTGAAGCTTTCTTT
TRBD1 TRBJ2-1 16 NA TRBV7-6 CASSSSAGQGYNEQFF TGTGCCAGCAGCTCTTCAGCGGGACAGGGCTACAATGAGCAGTTCTTC
NA TRBJ2-1 14 NA TRBV27 CASSLLARYNEQFF TGTGCCAGCAGTTTACTAGCGAGATACAATGAGCAGTTCTTC
TRBD2 TRBJ2-1 15 once TRBV7-3 CASSSLAGGYNEQFF TGTGCCAGCAGCTCCTTAGCGGGGGGTTACAATGAGCAGTTCTTC
TRBD1 TRBJ2-7 16 NA TRBV13 CASSFSEETGGYEQYF TGTGCCAGCAGCTTCTCCGAAGAAACAGGGGGCTACGAGCAGTACTTC
NA TRBJ2-7 14 NA TRBV4-1 CASSQDPTGWEQYF TGCGCCAGCAGCCAAGACCCCACAGGGTGGGAGCAGTACTTC
NA TRBJ1-1 20 NA TRBV4-3 CASRRSMARAPSLANTEAFF TGCGCCAGCAGGAGATCTATGGCCAGGGCCCCCTCGTTGGCGAACACTGAAGCTTTCTTT